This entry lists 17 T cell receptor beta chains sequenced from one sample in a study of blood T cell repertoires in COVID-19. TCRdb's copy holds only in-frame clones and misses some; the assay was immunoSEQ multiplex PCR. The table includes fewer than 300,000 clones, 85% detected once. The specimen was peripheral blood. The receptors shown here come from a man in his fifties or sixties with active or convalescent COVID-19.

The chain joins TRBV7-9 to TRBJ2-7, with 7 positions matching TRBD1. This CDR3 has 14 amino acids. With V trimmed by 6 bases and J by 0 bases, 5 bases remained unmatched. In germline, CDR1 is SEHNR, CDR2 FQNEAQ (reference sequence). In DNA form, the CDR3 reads TGTGCCAGCAGAAGGGACAGTAACTCCTACGAGCAGTACTTC. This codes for CASRRDSNSYEQYF.

This CDR3 reads CASSQDLGQGNNEKLFF. The CDR3 region has the DNA TGTGCCAGCAGCCAAGACCTGGGACAGGGTAATAATGAAAAACTGTTTTTT. The chain recombines TRBV3-1 (or the pseudogene TRBV3-2) with TRBJ1-4; 9 positions agree with TRBD1. With V trimmed by 0 bases and J by 4 bases, 6 bases remained unmatched. This CDR3 spans 17 amino acids. Germline values: CDR1 LGHDT, CDR2 YNNKEL (reference sequence).

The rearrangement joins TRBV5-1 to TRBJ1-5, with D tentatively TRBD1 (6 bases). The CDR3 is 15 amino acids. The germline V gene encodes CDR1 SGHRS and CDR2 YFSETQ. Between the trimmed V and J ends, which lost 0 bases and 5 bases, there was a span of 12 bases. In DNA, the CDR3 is TGCGCCAGCAGCTTGGGGGGGCAGAGAGATCAGCCCCAGCATTTT. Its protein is CASSLGGQRDQPQHF.

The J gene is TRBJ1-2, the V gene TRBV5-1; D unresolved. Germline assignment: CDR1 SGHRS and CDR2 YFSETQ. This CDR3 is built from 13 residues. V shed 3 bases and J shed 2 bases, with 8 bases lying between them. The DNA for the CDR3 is TGCGCCAGCAGCTCTAGCGGGAACTATGGCTACACCTTC. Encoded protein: CASSSSGNYGYTF.

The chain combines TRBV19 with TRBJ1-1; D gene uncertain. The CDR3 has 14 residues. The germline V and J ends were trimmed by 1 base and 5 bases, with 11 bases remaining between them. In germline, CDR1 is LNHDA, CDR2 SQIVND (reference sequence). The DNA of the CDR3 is TGTGCCAGTAGTATAGGAGGGTCTGGAACTGAAGCTTTCTTT. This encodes CASSIGGSGTEAFF.

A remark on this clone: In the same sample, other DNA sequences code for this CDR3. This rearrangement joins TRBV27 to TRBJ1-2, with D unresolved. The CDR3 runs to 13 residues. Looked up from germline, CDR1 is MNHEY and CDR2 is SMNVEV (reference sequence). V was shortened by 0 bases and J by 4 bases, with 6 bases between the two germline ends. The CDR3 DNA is TGTGCCAGCAGTTTATCTACTGGCTATGGCTACACCTTC. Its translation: CASSLSTGYGYTF.

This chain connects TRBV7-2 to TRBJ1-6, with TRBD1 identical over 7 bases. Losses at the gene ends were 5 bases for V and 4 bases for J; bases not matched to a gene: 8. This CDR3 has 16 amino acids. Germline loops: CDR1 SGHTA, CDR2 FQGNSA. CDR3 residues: CASSSSQGYYNSPLHF. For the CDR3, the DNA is TGTGCCAGCAGCAGCTCACAGGGGTATTATAATTCACCCCTCCACTTT.

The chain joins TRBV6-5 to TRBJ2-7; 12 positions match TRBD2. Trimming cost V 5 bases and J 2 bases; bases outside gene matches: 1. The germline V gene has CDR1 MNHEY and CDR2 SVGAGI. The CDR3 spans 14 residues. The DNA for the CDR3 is TGTGCCAGCAGTCGACTAGCGGGGGCCTACGAGCAGTACTTC. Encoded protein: CASSRLAGAYEQYF.

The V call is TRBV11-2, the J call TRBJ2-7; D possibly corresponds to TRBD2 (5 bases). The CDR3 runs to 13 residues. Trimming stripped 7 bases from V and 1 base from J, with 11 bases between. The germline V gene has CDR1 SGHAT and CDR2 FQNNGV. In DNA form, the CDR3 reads TGTGCCAGCACCATCAGAGGGTCCTACGAGCAGTACTTC. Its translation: CASTIRGSYEQYF.

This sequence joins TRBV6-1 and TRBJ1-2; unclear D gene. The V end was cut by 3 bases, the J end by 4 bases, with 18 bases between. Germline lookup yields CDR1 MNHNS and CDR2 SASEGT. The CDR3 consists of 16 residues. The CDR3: CASSESGLSRSYGYTF. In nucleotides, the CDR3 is TGTGCCAGCAGTGAGTCGGGATTGTCTCGGAGCTATGGCTACACCTTC.

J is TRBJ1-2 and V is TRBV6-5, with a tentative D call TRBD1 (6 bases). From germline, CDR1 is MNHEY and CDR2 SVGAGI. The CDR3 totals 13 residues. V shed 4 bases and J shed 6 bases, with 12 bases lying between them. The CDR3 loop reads CASSWGGEDGYTF. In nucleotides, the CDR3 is TGTGCCAGCAGTTGGGGGGGCGAGGATGGCTACACCTTC.

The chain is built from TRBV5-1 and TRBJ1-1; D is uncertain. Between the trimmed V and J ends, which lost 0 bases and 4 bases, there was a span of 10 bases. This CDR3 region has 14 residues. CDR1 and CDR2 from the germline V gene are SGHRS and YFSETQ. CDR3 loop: CASSLAHTGTEAFF. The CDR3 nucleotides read TGCGCCAGCAGCTTGGCTCACACGGGCACTGAAGCTTTCTTT. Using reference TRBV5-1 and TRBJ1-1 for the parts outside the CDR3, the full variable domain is KAGVTQTPRYLIKTRGQQVTLSCSPISGHRSVSWYQQTPGQGLQFLFEYFSETQRNKGNFPGRFSGRQFSNSRSEMNVSTLELGDSALYLCASSLAHTGTEAFFGQGTRLTVV.

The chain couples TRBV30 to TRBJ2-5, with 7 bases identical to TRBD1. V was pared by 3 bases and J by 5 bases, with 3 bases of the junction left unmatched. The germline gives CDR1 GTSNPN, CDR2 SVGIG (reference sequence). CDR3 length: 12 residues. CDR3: CAWSPRGETQYF. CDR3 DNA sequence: TGTGCCTGGAGCCCCAGGGGGGAGACCCAGTACTTC.

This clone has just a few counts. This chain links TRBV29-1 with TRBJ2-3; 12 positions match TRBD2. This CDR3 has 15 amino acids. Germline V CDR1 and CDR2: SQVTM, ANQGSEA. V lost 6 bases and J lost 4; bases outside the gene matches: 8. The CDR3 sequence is CSVLGLAGTADTQYF. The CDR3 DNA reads TGCAGCGTCCTAGGACTAGCGGGAACAGCAGATACGCAGTATTTT.

Here the CDR3 DNA reads TGTGCCAGCAGCTTGAGGGGACAGGGCCCCGAGCAGTACTTC. Translating it yields CASSLRGQGPEQYF. This chain links TRBV5-4 with TRBJ2-7; 9 bases line up with TRBD1. The CDR3 contains 14 residues. Germline-derived CDR1 and CDR2 are SGHNT and YYREEE (reference sequence). V lost 1 base, J lost 6 bases, and 5 bases stayed unmatched. The full variable domain, completed using reference TRBV5-4 and TRBJ2-7, is ETGVTQSPTHLIKTRGQQVTLRCSSQSGHNTVSWYQQALGQGPQFIFQYYREEENGRGNFPPRFSGLQFPNYSSELNVNALELDDSALYLCASSLRGQGPEQYFGPGTRLTVT.

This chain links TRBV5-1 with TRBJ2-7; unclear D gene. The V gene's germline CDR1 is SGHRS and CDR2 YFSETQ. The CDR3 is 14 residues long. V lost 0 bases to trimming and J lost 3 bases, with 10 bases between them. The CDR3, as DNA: TGCGCCAGCAGCTTGGCGTCCAGAAACTACGAGCAGTACTTC. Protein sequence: CASSLASRNYEQYF.

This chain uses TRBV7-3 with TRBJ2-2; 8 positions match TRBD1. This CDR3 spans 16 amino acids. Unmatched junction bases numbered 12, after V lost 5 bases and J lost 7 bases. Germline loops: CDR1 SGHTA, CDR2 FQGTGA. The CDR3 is CASSLQGQGANGELFF. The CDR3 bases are TGTGCCAGCAGCCTCCAAGGACAGGGAGCGAACGGGGAGCTGTTTTTT.